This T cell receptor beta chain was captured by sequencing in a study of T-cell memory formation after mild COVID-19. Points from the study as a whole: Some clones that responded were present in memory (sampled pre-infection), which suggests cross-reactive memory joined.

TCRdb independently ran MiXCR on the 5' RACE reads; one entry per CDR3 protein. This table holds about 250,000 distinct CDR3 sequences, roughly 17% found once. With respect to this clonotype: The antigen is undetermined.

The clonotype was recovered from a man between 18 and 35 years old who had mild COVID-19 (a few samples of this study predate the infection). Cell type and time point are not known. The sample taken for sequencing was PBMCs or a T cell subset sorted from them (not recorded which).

The DNA for the CDR3 is TGTGCCAGCAGCGGCCCGGGACCACTCAGGGCAGATACGCAGTATTTT. Its protein product is CASSGPGPLRADTQYF. V and J are TRBV9 and TRBJ2-3, with D possibly called TRBD1 or TRBD2 (5 bases each). The CDR3 consists of 16 residues. From germline, CDR1 is SGDLS and CDR2 YYNGEE. With 3 bases removed from V and 4 bases from J, the gap between germline ends came to 18 bases.